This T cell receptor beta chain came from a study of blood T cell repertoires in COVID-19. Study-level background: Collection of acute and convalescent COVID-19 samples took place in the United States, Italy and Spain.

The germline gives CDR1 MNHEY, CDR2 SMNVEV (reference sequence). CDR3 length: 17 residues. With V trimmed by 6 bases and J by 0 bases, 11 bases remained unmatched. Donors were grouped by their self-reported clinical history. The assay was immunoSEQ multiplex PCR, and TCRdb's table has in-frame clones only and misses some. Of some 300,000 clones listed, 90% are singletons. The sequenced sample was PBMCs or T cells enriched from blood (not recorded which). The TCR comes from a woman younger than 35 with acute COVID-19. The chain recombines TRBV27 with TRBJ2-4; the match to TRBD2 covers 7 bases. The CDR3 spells CASSPRASGLAKNIQYF. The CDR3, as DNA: TGTGCCAGCAGCCCCCGCGCTAGCGGTCTAGCCAAAAACATTCAGTACTTC.